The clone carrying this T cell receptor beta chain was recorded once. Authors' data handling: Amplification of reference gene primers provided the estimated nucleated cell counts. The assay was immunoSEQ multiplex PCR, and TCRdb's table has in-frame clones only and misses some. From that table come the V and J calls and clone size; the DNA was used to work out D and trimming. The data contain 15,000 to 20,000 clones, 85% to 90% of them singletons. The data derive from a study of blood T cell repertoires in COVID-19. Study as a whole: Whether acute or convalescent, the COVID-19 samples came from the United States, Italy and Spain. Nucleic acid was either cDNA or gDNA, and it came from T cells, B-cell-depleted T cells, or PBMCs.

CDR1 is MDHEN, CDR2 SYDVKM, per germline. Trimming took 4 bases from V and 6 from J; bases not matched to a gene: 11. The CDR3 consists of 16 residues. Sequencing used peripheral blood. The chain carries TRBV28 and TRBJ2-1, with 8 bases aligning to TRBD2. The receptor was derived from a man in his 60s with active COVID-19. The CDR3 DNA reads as TGTGCCAGCAGTTCCTGGGCTGGCGGGGGGAGCAATGAGCAGTTCTTC. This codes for CASSSWAGGGSNEQFF.